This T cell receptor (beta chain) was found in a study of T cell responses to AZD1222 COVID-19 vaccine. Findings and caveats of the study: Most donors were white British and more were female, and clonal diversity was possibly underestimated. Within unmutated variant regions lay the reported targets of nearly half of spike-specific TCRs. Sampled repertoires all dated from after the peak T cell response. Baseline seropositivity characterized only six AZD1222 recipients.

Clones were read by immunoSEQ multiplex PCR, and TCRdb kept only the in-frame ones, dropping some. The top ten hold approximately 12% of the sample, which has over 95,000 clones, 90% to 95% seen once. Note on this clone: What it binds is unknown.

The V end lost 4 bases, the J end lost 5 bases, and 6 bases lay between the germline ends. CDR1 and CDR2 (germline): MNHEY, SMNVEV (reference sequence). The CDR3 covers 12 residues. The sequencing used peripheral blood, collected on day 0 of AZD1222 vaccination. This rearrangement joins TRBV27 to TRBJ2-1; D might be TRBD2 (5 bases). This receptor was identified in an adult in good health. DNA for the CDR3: TGTGCCAGCAGTTCGACTAACAATGAGCAGTTCTTC. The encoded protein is CASSSTNNEQFF.